This TCR beta chain came from a study of blood T cell repertoires in COVID-19. This clone was seen only a few times. V lost 4 bases and J 3 bases, leaving 12 bases between the germline ends. Germline V lookup: CDR1 MNHNY, CDR2 SVGAGI (reference sequence). The CDR3 runs to 15 residues. Method: immunoSEQ multiplex PCR; TCRdb's copy keeps in-frame clones and lacks some. Here the sample spans over 200,000 clones, about 85% being singletons. Sequences were obtained from peripheral blood. The chain uses TRBV6-6 and TRBJ1-4; D may be TRBD1 (6 bases). The clonotype was recovered from a man between 60 and 70 years old who had recovered from COVID-19. The CDR3 sequence is CASSSVTGSNEKLFF. CDR3 DNA: TGTGCCAGCAGTTCGGTCACAGGGTCTAATGAAAAACTGTTTTTT.